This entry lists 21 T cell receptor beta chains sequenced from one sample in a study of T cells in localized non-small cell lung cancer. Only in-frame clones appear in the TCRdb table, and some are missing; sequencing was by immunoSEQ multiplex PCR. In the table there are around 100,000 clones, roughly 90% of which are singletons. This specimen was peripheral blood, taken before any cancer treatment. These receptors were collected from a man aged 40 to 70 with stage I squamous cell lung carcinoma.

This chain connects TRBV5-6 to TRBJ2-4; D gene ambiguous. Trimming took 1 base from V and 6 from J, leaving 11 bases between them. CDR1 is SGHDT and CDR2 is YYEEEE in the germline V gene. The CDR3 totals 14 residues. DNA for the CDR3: TGTGCCAGCAGCTTGTGGTCCCCCGGAAACATTCAGTACTTC. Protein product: CASSLWSPGNIQYF. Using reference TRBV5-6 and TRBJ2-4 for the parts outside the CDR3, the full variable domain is DAGVTQSPTHLIKTRGQQVTLRCSPKSGHDTVSWYQQALGQGPQFIFQYYEEEERQRGNFPDRFSGHQFPNYSSELNVNALLLGDSALYLCASSLWSPGNIQYFGAGTRLSVL.

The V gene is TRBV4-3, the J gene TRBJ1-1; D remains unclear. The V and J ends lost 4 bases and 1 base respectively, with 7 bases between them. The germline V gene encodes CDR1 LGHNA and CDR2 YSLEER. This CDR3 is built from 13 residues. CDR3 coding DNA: TGCGCCAGCAGCCGTTCACCGAACACTGAAGCTTTCTTT. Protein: CASSRSPNTEAFF.

The CDR3 here is CATRGPRDAGGEQYF. The DNA of the CDR3 is TGTGCTACCCGGGGTCCGCGGGATGCGGGGGGCGAGCAGTACTTC. The genes are TRBV6-1 and TRBJ2-7, with 8 nucleotides matching TRBD2. Germline lookup yields CDR1 MNHNS and CDR2 SASEGT. The CDR3 is made up of 15 amino acids.

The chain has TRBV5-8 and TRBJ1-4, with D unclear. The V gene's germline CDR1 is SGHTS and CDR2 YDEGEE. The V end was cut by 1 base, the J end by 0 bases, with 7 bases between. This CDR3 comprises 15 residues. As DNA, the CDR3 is TGTGCCAGCAGCTTGCACATTGCAACTAATGAAAAACTGTTTTTT. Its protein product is CASSLHIATNEKLFF.

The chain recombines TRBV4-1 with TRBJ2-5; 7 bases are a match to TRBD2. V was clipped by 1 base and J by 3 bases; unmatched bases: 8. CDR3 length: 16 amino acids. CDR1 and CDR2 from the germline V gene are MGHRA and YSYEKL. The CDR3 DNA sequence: TGCGCCAGCAGCCAAGGGGGCGGGGGAGTAAAAGAGACCCAGTACTTC. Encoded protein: CASSQGGGGVKETQYF.

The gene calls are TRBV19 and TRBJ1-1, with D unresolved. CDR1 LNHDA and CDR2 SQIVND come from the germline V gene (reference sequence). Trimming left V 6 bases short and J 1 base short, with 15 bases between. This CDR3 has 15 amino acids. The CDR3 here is CASRWVEGKNTEAFF. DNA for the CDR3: TGTGCCAGTAGATGGGTTGAAGGGAAGAACACTGAAGCTTTCTTT.

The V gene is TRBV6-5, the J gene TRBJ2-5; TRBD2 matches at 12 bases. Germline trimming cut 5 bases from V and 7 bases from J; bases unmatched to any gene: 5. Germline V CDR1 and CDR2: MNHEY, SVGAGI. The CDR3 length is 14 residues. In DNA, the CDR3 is TGTGCCAGCAGTCCGCCGACTAGCGGGGGGACCCAGTACTTC. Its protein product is CASSPPTSGGTQYF.

CDR3 sequence reads: CASSLPRSYEQYF. The CDR3, as DNA: TGTGCCAGCAGCTTACCGCGCAGCTACGAGCAGTACTTC. The chain combines TRBV7-2 with TRBJ2-7; D is undetermined. This CDR3 has 13 residues. Germline CDR1 is SGHTA and CDR2 is FQGNSA. Trimming left V 2 bases short and J 3 bases short, with 8 bases between.

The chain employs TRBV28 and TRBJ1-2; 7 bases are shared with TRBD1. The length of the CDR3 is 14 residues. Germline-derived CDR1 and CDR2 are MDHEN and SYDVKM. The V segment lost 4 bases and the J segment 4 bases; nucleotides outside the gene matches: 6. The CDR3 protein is CASSSPPGGYGYTF. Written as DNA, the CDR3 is TGTGCCAGCAGTTCCCCCCCAGGGGGCTATGGCTACACCTTC.

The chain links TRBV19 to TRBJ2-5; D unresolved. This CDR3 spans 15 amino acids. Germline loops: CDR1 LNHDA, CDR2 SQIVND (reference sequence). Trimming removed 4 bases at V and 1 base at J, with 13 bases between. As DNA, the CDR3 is TGTGCCAGTAGTAATGGCGGTTCGCCCCAAGAGACCCAGTACTTC. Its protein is CASSNGGSPQETQYF.

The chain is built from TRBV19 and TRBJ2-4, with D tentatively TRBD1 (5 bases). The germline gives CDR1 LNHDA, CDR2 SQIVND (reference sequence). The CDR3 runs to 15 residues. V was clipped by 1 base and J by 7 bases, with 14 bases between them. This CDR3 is CASSIVKSGPNIQYF. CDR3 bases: TGTGCCAGTAGTATAGTAAAGTCAGGGCCGAACATTCAGTACTTC.

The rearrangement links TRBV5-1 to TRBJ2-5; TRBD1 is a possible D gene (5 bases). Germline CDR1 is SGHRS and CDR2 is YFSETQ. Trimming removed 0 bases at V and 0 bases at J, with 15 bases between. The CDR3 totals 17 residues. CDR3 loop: CASSLERPGHYQETQYF. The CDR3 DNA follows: TGCGCCAGCAGCTTGGAACGACCAGGACACTACCAAGAGACCCAGTACTTC.

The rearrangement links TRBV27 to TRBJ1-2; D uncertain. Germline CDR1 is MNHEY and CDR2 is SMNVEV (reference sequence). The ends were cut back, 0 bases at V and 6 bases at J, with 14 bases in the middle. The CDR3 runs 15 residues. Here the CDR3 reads CASSLSKGGHDGYTF. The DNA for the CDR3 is TGTGCCAGCAGTTTATCGAAAGGCGGCCACGATGGCTACACCTTC.

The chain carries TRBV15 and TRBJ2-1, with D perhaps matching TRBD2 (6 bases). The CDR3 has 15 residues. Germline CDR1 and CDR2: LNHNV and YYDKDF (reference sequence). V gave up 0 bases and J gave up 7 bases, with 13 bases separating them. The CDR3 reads CATSRDPGRSNEQFF. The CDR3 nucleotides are TGTGCCACCAGCAGAGATCCGGGGAGGTCGAATGAGCAGTTCTTC.

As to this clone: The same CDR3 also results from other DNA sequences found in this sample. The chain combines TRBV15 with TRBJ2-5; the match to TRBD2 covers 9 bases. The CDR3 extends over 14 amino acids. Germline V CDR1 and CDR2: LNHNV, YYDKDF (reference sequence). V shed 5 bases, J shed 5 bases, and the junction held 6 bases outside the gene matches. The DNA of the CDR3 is TGTGCCACCAGCGGGCGGGGGGGCGGTGAGACCCAGTACTTC. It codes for CATSGRGGGETQYF.

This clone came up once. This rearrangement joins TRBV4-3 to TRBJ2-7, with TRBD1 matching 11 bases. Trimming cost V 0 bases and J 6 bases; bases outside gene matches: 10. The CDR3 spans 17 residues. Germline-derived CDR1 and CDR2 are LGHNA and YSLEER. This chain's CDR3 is CASSQDLSGTGGSEQYF. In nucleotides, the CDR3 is TGCGCCAGCAGCCAAGATCTATCAGGGACAGGGGGAAGCGAGCAGTACTTC.

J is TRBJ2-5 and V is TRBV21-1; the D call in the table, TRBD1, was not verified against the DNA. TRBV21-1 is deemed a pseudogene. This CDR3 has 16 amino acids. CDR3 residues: CASPGGGSMYQETQYF. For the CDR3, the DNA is TGTGCCAGCCCCGGTGGGGGCTCGATGTACCAAGAGACCCAGTACTTC.

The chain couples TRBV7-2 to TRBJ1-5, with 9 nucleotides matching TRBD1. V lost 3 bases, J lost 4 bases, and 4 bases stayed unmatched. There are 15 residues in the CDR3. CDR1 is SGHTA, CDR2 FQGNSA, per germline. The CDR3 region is CASSLDRGANQPQHF. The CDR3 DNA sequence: TGTGCCAGCAGCTTGGACAGGGGTGCGAATCAGCCCCAGCATTTT.

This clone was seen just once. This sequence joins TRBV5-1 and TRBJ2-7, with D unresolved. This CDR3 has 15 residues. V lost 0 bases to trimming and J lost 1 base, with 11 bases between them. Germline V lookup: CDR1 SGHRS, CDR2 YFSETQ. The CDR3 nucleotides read TGCGCCAGCAGCTTGGTGGACGCTGGATCCTACGAGCAGTACTTC. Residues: CASSLVDAGSYEQYF.

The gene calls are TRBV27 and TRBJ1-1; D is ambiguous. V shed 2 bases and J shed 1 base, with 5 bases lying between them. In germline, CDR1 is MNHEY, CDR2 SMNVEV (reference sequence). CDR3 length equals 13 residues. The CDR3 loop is CASSLEENTEAFF. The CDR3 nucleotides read TGTGCCAGCAGTTTAGAGGAGAACACTGAAGCTTTCTTT.

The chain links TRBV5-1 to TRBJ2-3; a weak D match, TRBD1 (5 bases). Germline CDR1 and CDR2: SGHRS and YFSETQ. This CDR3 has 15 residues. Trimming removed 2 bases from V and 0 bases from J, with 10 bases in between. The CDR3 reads CASSFDRQSTDTQYF. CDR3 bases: TGCGCCAGCAGCTTCGACAGACAAAGCACAGATACGCAGTATTTT.